This T cell receptor beta chain was captured in a study of CD8+CD57+ T cells in acquired aplastic anemia. The wider study: CD4+ and CD8+ cells, once sorted, gave DNA averaging about 3 ug. Study outcomes and limitations: Patients and controls shared twenty-nine CD8+ CDR3 sequences.

TCR beta VDJ and CDR3 were profiled, and genomic DNA was the template. TCRdb itself ran the reads through MiXCR, one entry per CDR3 protein. Of some 140,000 distinct CDR3 sequences listed, 41% are singletons. This clonotype was counted only a few times. Its target is not known. The V end lost 1 base, the J end lost 4 bases, and 13 bases lay between the germline ends. CDR1 is MNHEY and CDR2 is SMNVEV in the germline V gene (reference sequence). The CDR3 sequence is 16 residues long. The chain carries TRBV27 and TRBJ2-2; no definite D call. Material: sorted CD4+, CD8+, or CD8+CD57+ T cells (not recorded which) from PBMCs. This clonotype originated in a human donor in good health, serving as a control. CDR3 sequence reads: CASSLWSDGGTGELFF. DNA for the CDR3: TGTGCCAGCAGTTTATGGTCGGACGGTGGCACCGGGGAGCTGTTTTTT.